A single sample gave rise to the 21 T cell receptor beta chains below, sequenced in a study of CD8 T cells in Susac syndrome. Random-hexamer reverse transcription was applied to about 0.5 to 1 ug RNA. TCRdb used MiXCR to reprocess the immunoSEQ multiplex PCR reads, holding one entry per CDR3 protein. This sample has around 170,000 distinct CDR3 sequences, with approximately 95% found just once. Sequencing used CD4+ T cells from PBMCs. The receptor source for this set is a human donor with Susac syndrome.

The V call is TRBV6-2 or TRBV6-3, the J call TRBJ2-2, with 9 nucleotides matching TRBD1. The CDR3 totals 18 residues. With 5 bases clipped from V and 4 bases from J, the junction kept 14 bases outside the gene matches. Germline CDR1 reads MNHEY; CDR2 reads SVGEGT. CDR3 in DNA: TGTGCCAGCAGTCCACAGGGGGCTAATTCCGGGCGCACCGGGGAGCTGTTTTTT. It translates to CASSPQGANSGRTGELFF.

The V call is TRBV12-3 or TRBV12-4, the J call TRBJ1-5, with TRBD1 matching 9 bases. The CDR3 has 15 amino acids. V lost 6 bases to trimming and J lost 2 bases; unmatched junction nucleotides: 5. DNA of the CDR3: TGTGCCAGCAGACGGACAGGGGAAGGCAATCAGCCCCAGCATTTT. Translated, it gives CASRRTGEGNQPQHF.

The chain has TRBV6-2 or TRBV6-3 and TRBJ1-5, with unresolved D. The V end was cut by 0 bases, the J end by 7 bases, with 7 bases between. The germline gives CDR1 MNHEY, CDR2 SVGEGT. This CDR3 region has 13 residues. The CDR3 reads CASSYSGEQPQHF. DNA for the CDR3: TGTGCCAGCAGTTACTCGGGCGAACAGCCCCAGCATTTT.

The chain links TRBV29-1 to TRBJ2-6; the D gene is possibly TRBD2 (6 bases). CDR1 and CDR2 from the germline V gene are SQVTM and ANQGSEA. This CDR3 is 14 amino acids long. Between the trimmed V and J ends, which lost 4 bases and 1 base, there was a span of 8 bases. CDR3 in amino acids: CSVVEGSGANVLTF. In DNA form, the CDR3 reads TGCAGCGTTGTGGAGGGATCTGGGGCCAACGTCCTGACTTTC.

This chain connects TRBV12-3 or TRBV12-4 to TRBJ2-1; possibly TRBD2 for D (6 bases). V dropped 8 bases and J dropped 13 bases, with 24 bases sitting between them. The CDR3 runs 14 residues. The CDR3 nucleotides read TGTGCCAGCTTTGGGGGATCCGGGGGTTCGGGTCAGTTCTTC. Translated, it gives CASFGGSGGSGQFF.

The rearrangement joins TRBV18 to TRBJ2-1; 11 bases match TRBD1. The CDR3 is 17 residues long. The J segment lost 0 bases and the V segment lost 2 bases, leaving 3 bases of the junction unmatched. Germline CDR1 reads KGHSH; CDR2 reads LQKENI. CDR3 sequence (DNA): TGTGCCAGCTCACCATTAGGGACAGGGGGCTCCTACAATGAGCAGTTCTTC. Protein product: CASSPLGTGGSYNEQFF. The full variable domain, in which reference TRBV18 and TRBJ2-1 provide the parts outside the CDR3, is NAGVMQNPRHLVRRRGQEARLRCSPMKGHSHVYWYRQLPEEGLKFMVYLQKENIIDESGMPKERFSAEFPKEGPSILRIQQVVRGDSAAYFCASSPLGTGGSYNEQFFGPGTRLTVL.

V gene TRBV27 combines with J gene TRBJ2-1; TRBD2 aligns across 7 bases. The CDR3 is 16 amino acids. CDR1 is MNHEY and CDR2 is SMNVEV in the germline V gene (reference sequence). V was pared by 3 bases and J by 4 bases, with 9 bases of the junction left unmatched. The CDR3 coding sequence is TGTGCCAGCAGTTTGGAGTGGACTAGGGTTTACAATGAGCAGTTCTTC. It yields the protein CASSLEWTRVYNEQFF.

Here the CDR3 reads CASSSGQRLNSPLHF. CDR3 bases: TGTGCCAGCAGTTCTGGACAGCGCCTAAATTCACCCCTCCACTTT. The gene calls are TRBV28 and TRBJ1-6, with D possibly being TRBD1 (6 bases). The CDR3 sequence is 15 residues long. The ends were cut back, 4 bases at V and 7 bases at J, with 14 bases in the middle. The germline gives CDR1 MDHEN, CDR2 SYDVKM. The whole variable domain, filled in from reference TRBV28 and TRBJ1-6, reads DVKVTQSSRYLVKRTGEKVFLECVQDMDHENMFWYRQDPGLGLRLIYFSYDVKMKEKGDIPEGYSVSREKKERFSLILESASTNQTSMYLCASSSGQRLNSPLHFGNGTRLTVT.

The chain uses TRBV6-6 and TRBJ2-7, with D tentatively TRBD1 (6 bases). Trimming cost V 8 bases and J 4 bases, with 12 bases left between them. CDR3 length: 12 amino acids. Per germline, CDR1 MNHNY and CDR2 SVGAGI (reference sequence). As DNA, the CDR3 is TGTGCCAGCGCGGACAGTCTTTACGAGCAGTACTTC. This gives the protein CASADSLYEQYF.

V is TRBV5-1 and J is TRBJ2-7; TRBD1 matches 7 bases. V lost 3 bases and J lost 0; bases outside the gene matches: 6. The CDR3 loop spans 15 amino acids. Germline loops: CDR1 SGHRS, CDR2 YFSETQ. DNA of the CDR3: TGCGCCAGCAGCTCGGGACAGTGGAGCTCCTACGAGCAGTACTTC. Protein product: CASSSGQWSSYEQYF.

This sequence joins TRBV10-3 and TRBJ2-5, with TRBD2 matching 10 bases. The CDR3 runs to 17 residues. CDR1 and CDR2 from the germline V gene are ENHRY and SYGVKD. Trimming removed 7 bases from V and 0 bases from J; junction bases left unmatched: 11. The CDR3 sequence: CAIMVALAGVNQETQYF. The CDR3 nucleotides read TGTGCCATCATGGTAGCGCTAGCGGGGGTAAACCAAGAGACCCAGTACTTC.

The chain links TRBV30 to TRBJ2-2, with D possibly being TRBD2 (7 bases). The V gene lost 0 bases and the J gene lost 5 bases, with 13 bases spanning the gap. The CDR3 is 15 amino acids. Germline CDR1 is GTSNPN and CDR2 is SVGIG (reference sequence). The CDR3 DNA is TGTGCCTGGAGTGTACTTAGGGGGGGTACCGGGGAGCTGTTTTTT. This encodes CAWSVLRGGTGELFF.

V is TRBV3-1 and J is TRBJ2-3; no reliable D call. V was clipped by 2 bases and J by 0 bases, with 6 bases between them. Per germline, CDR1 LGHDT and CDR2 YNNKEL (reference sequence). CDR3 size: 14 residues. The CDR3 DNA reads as TGTGCCAGCAGCCAACAACCCAGCACAGATACGCAGTATTTT. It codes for CASSQQPSTDTQYF.

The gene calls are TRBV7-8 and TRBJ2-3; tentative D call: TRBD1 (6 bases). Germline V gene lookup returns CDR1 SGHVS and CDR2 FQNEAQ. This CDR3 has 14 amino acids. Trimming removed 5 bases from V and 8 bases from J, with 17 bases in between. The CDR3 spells CASSRDRKGATQYF. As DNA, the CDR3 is TGTGCCAGCAGCAGAGACAGGAAAGGCGCTACGCAGTATTTT.

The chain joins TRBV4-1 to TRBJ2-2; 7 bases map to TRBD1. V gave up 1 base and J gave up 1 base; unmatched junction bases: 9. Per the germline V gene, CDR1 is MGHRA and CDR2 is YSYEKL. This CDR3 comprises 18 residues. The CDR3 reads CASSQGDGQDGNTGELFF. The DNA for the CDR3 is TGCGCCAGCAGCCAAGGCGACGGACAGGACGGGAACACCGGGGAGCTGTTTTTT.

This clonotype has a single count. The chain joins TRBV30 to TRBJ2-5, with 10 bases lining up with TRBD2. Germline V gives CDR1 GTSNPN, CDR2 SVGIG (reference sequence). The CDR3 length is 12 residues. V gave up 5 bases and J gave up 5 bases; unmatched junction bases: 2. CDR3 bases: TGTGCCTGGGGGACTAGCGTTGAGACCCAGTACTTC. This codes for CAWGTSVETQYF.

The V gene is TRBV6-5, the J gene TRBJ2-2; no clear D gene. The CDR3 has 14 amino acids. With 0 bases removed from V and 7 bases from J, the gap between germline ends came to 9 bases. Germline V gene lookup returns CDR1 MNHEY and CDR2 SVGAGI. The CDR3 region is CASSYSRLVGELFF. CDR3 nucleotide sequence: TGTGCCAGCAGTTACTCGAGACTCGTCGGGGAGCTGTTTTTT.

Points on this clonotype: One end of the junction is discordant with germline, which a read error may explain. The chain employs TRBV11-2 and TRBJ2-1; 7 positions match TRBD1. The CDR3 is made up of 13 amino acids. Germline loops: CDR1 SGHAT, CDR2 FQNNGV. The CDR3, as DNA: TGTGCCAGCAGCCTAGACAGGGACAATGAGCAGTTCTTC. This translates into CASSLDRDNEQFF. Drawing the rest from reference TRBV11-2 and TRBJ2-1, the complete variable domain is EAGVAQSPRYKIIEKRQSVAFWCNPISGHATLYWYQQILGQGPKLLIQFQNNGVVDDSQLPKDRFSAERLKGVDSTLKIQPAKLEDSAVYLCASSLDRDNEQFFGPGTRLTVL.

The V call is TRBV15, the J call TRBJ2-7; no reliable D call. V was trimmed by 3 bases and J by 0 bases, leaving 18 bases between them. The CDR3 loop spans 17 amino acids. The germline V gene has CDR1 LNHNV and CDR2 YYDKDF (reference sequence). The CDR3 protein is CATSRLTAGATSYEQYF. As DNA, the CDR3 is TGTGCCACCAGCAGGCTCACGGCAGGCGCTACCTCCTACGAGCAGTACTTC.

The CDR3 here is CASNGLTNTGELFF. In nucleotides, the CDR3 is TGTGCCAGCAACGGACTAACGAACACCGGGGAGCTGTTTTTT. The V and J genes are TRBV25-1 and TRBJ2-2, with a weak D call TRBD2 (6 bases). Trimming shortened V by 7 bases and J by 0 bases, and 9 bases separated the two germline ends. From germline, CDR1 is MGHDK and CDR2 SYGVNS. The CDR3 contains 14 residues.

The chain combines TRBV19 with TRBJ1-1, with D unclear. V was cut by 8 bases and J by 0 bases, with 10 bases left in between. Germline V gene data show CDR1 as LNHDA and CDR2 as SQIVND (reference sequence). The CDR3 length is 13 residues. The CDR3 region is CASRTHMNTEAFF. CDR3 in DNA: TGTGCCAGTCGAACCCATATGAACACTGAAGCTTTCTTT.